This T cell receptor (beta chain) derives from a study of long-term antiretroviral therapy in people with HIV. At least one PBMC sample before ART and at least two after were required. Concerning this clone itself: Its target is not known.

Findings and caveats of the study: Diversity measured after ART increased yet remained under transplant donor controls.

The V and J ends lost 3 bases and 0 bases respectively, with 6 bases between them. The CDR3 consists of 15 residues. Per germline, CDR1 LNHDA and CDR2 SQIVND (reference sequence). It was version v3.0 of the immunoSEQ assay that was run at survey level. Repertoires were generated with immunoSEQ multiplex PCR, while TCRdb's copy carries only in-frame clones and drops some. Here the sample spans some 27,000 clones, roughly three quarters being singletons. The chain has TRBV19 and TRBJ2-6; D is undetermined. The sequence came from a man under 40 with HIV. The sequences come from unsorted PBMCs, collected 2.1 years after starting antiretroviral therapy. CDR3 sequence (DNA): TGTGCCAGTAGTATCCAAAACTCTGGGGCCAACGTCCTGACTTTC. This codes for CASSIQNSGANVLTF.